This record looks at one TCR beta chain sequence and its context. The data stem from a study of PD-L1 blockade in urothelial cancer. Background on the study: Patients initiated atezolizumab in about 2014 at 1,200 mg intravenously every 3 weeks. Analysis of blood occurred 3 weeks (second dose) and 6 weeks after treatment start.

This sample's time point: pretreatment peripheral blood. The templates were synthetic TCR analogs, and they were spiked into each PCR. TCRdb's table, derived via immunoSEQ multiplex PCR, lists solely in-frame clones and lacks some. This sample has under 20,000 clones, with about 91% found just once. Germline lookup yields CDR1 SGHRS and CDR2 YFSETQ. The CDR3 is made up of 17 amino acids. The V gene end was trimmed by 4 bases and the J gene end by 0 bases; junction bases not matched to a gene: 12. The sequence was collected from a man between 65 and 79 years old with urothelial cancer. The sequencing used PBMCs, collected around atezolizumab (anti-PD-L1) treatment. This sequence joins TRBV5-1 and TRBJ1-1, with TRBD1 identical over 7 bases. CDR3 sequence reads: CASSHTGTVTMNTEAFF. DNA for the CDR3: TGCGCCAGCAGCCACACCGGGACAGTGACCATGAACACTGAAGCTTTCTTT. Based on the CDR3 plus reference TRBV5-1 and TRBJ1-1, the full variable domain is KAGVTQTPRYLIKTRGQQVTLSCSPISGHRSVSWYQQTPGQGLQFLFEYFSETQRNKGNFPGRFSGRQFSNSRSEMNVSTLELGDSALYLCASSHTGTVTMNTEAFFGQGTRLTVV.